The 27 T cell receptor beta chains below come from one sample, sequenced in a study of beta chain features in type 1 diabetes. Expressed TCRB transcripts were sequenced, since all the RNA that had been isolated was reverse transcribed. The assay was immunoSEQ multiplex PCR, and TCRdb's table has in-frame clones only and misses some. The data hold roughly 370,000 clones, with about 15% observed a single time. The source material was naive CD4+ T cells from blood. These TCRs come from a man aged 30 to 45 in good health.

CDR3 residues: CAWRVATGELFF. The CDR3 coding sequence is TGTGCCTGGAGGGTCGCCACCGGGGAGCTGTTTTTT. V and J are TRBV30 and TRBJ2-2; D unclear. Germline V gives CDR1 GTSNPN, CDR2 SVGIG (reference sequence). The CDR3 runs 12 residues. V dropped 3 bases and J dropped 4 bases, with 6 bases sitting between them.

This clone was recorded a few times. DNA of the CDR3: TGTGCCAGCTCACCCTGGGACAGGGAAGAGACCCAGTACTTC. It encodes CASSPWDREETQYF. The genes are TRBV18 and TRBJ2-5, with 9 bases aligning to TRBD1. Germline CDR1 reads KGHSH; CDR2 reads LQKENI. V lost 3 bases to trimming and J lost 3 bases; unmatched junction nucleotides: 2. This CDR3 comprises 14 residues.

The chain carries TRBV7-2 and TRBJ2-3; no reliable D call. V lost 1 base and J lost 5, with 13 bases in between. The CDR3 covers 15 residues. Looked up from germline, CDR1 is SGHTA and CDR2 is FQGNSA. The CDR3 DNA reads TGTGCCAGCAGCTTAGGCGGTGCAGGCGGAGATACGCAGTATTTT. Translated: CASSLGGAGGDTQYF.

This clone turned up a few times. This chain connects TRBV7-9 to TRBJ2-7; D is ambiguous. With 3 bases removed from V and 4 bases from J, the gap between germline ends came to 13 bases. CDR1 SEHNR and CDR2 FQNEAQ come from the germline V gene (reference sequence). This CDR3 contains 14 residues. The chain's CDR3 is CASSFPPTEYEQYV. The CDR3 nucleotides are TGTGCCAGCAGCTTTCCCCCGACGGAGTACGAGCAGTACGTC.

This clone showed up just a few times. The same CDR3 also results from other DNA sequences found in this sample. This rearrangement joins TRBV18 to TRBJ2-3; possibly TRBD2 for D (6 bases). The CDR3 totals 14 residues. V gave up 3 bases and J gave up 2 bases, with 9 bases separating them. Germline values: CDR1 KGHSH, CDR2 LQKENI. The CDR3 protein is CASSPRGSTDTQYF. In nucleotides, the CDR3 is TGTGCCAGCTCACCGCGGGGTTCCACAGATACGCAGTATTTT. Based on the CDR3 plus reference TRBV18 and TRBJ2-3, the full variable domain is NAGVMQNPRHLVRRRGQEARLRCSPMKGHSHVYWYRQLPEEGLKFMVYLQKENIIDESGMPKERFSAEFPKEGPSILRIQQVVRGDSAAYFCASSPRGSTDTQYFGPGTRLTVL.

There are a few counts of this clone. V and J are TRBV7-9 and TRBJ2-1, with TRBD1 as a possible D gene (6 bases). The CDR3 runs to 16 residues. CDR1 is SEHNR, CDR2 FQNEAQ, per germline (reference sequence). Trimming removed 3 bases at V and 4 bases at J, with 16 bases between. CDR3 sequence: CASSFYGTLLYNEQFF. In DNA, the CDR3 is TGTGCCAGCAGCTTTTATGGGACACTGCTTTACAATGAGCAGTTCTTC.

This clone has just a few counts. The chain is built from TRBV7-2 and TRBJ2-2; D not resolved. V lost 5 bases and J lost 6, with 19 bases in between. CDR3 length: 16 residues. Per germline, CDR1 SGHTA and CDR2 FQGNSA. The DNA of the CDR3 is TGTGCCAGCAGCCCAGCCGTTATTTTAAGTCCCGGGGAGCTGTTTTTT. Translated: CASSPAVILSPGELFF.

This chain uses TRBV7-3 with TRBJ2-1; the match to TRBD2 covers 8 bases. The germline gives CDR1 SGHTA, CDR2 FQGTGA. The V segment lost 2 bases and the J segment 7 bases; nucleotides outside the gene matches: 16. There are 18 residues in the CDR3. CDR3: CASSLSPGGRLIRNEQFF. DNA of the CDR3: TGTGCCAGCAGCTTATCCCCCGGCGGGAGGTTGATCCGGAATGAGCAGTTCTTC.

This clone was detected only a few times. This chain joins TRBV19 and TRBJ1-4; the match to TRBD1 covers 8 bases. There are 15 residues in the CDR3. With V trimmed by 9 bases and J by 0 bases, 6 bases remained unmatched. The germline V gene has CDR1 LNHDA and CDR2 SQIVND (reference sequence). CDR3 residues: CASRGPGSTNEKLFF. The CDR3 bases are TGTGCCAGCAGGGGGCCAGGGTCAACTAATGAAAAACTGTTTTTT.

This chain joins TRBV25-1 and TRBJ2-3, with D perhaps matching TRBD1 (7 bases). Germline V lookup: CDR1 MGHDK, CDR2 SYGVNS. This CDR3 comprises 16 residues. V lost 3 bases to trimming and J lost 6 bases, with 19 bases between them. The CDR3 loop is CASSDLNRGAGDTQYF. In DNA, the CDR3 is TGTGCCAGCAGTGATCTGAACAGGGGAGCGGGCGATACGCAGTATTTT.

The genes are TRBV11-2 and TRBJ2-3; D ambiguous. CDR1 SGHAT and CDR2 FQNNGV come from the germline V gene. There are 11 residues in the CDR3. Trimming cost V 7 bases and J 4 bases, with 6 bases left between them. The CDR3 bases are TGTGCCAGCACCTCATCAGATACGCAGTATTTT. Encoded protein: CASTSSDTQYF.

This clone appeared a few times. The chain is built from TRBV5-4 and TRBJ1-2, with TRBD1 matching over 7 bases. CDR1 is SGHNT, CDR2 YYREEE, per germline (reference sequence). Losses at the gene ends were 3 bases for V and 5 bases for J; bases not matched to a gene: 4. CDR3 length: 13 amino acids. The CDR3 here is CASSSGQEYGYTF. The CDR3 DNA reads as TGTGCCAGCAGCTCCGGACAGGAGTATGGCTACACCTTC.

This clone was detected only a few times. The rearrangement uses TRBV6-6 and TRBJ2-7, with no clear D. The CDR3 consists of 13 residues. Trimming cost V 4 bases and J 6 bases, with 13 bases left between them. Germline CDR1 MNHNY, CDR2 SVGAGI (reference sequence). The CDR3 DNA sequence: TGTGCCAGCAGTTTCGCCGTGGATTCCGAGCAGTACGTC. Translating it yields CASSFAVDSEQYV.

J is TRBJ1-1 and V is TRBV7-2; no firm D call. The CDR3 contains 18 residues. CDR1 and CDR2 (germline): SGHTA, FQGNSA. V was shortened by 2 bases and J by 0 bases, with 19 bases between the two germline ends. Here the CDR3 DNA reads TGTGCCAGCAGCTTATTCGTTCGGGCAGGAGGGATGAACACTGAAGCTTTCTTT. It translates to CASSLFVRAGGMNTEAFF. Variable domain in full (rest from reference TRBV7-2 and TRBJ1-1): GAGVSQSPSNKVTEKGKDVELRCDPISGHTALYWYRQSLGQGLEFLIYFQGNSAPDKSGLPSDRFSAERTGGSVSTLTIQRTQQEDSAVYLCASSLFVRAGGMNTEAFFGQGTRLTVV.

The chain is built from TRBV4-3 and TRBJ1-5; the D gene is possibly TRBD1 (6 bases). V lost 3 bases, J lost 6 bases, and 12 bases lay in between. This CDR3 has 14 amino acids. CDR1 LGHNA and CDR2 YSLEER come from the germline V gene. The CDR3 nucleotides read TGCGCCAGCAGCCACTTGACAGGATCTCAGCCCCAGCATTTT. Amino acids: CASSHLTGSQPQHF.

This clone has more than one count but fewer than ten. This chain uses TRBV19 with TRBJ1-1, with D tentatively TRBD1 (5 bases). The CDR3 is 15 amino acids. Germline assignment: CDR1 LNHDA and CDR2 SQIVND (reference sequence). Deletions cut 1 base from V and 1 base from J, with 10 bases between. The CDR3 here is CASSIGGGTNTEAFF. For the CDR3, the DNA is TGTGCCAGTAGTATAGGTGGAGGGACGAACACTGAAGCTTTCTTT.

This chain uses TRBV15 with TRBJ1-1; 7 nucleotides agree with TRBD1. The ends lost 1 base at V and 1 base at J; junction bases unmatched: 0. CDR3 length: 14 residues. Germline CDR1 reads LNHNV; CDR2 reads YYDKDF (reference sequence). The DNA for the CDR3 is TGTGCCACCAGCAGAGGGACAGGGAACACTGAAGCTTTCTTT. This codes for CATSRGTGNTEAFF.

This clone was counted ten times or more. The chain employs TRBV29-1 and TRBJ2-1, with a possible D match to TRBD2 (6 bases). The CDR3 runs 16 residues. The germline CDR1 and CDR2 sequences are SQVTM and ANQGSEA. The V gene lost 5 bases and the J gene lost 4 bases, with 21 bases spanning the gap. This CDR3 reads CSVCVISAGLYNEQFF. CDR3 sequence (DNA): TGCAGCGTTTGTGTAATTTCTGCGGGATTATACAATGAGCAGTTCTTC.

The rearrangement joins TRBV6-4 to TRBJ2-7; 11 bases map to TRBD2. Per the germline V gene, CDR1 is MRHNA and CDR2 is SNTAGT. The CDR3 consists of 16 residues. The J segment lost 3 bases and the V segment lost 9 bases, leaving 13 bases of the junction unmatched. CDR3 coding DNA: TGTGCCAGAGGATTACCGACTAGCGGGAAGAACTACGAGCAGTACGTC. Protein: CARGLPTSGKNYEQYV.

This clone was seen a few times. The rearrangement joins TRBV5-1 to TRBJ2-3, with 13 bases fitting TRBD2. In germline, CDR1 is SGHRS, CDR2 YFSETQ. V lost 4 bases and J lost 4; bases outside the gene matches: 3. The CDR3 runs 15 residues. CDR3 region: CASSGTSGASDTQYF. The CDR3 DNA sequence: TGCGCCAGCAGCGGGACTAGCGGGGCGTCAGATACGCAGTATTTT.

This chain uses TRBV2 with TRBJ2-4; tentatively, D is TRBD1 (6 bases). V was clipped by 2 bases and J by 7 bases, with 12 bases between them. This CDR3 is 14 amino acids long. Germline CDR1 SNHLY, CDR2 FYNNEI. The CDR3 nucleotides are TGTGCCAGCAGTGAAACTACAGGGAACAACATTCAGTACTTC. This encodes CASSETTGNNIQYF.

The genes are TRBV7-2 and TRBJ1-1; the D gene is possibly TRBD1 (5 bases). CDR1 and CDR2 (germline): SGHTA, FQGNSA. CDR3 length: 12 amino acids. V was trimmed by 5 bases and J by 11 bases, leaving 15 bases between them. The CDR3: CASSSSGGSAFF. Here the CDR3 DNA reads TGTGCCAGCAGCAGTTCCGGGGGATCGGCTTTCTTT.

This clone was recorded a few times. The chain carries TRBV29-1 and TRBJ1-2; no reliable D call. The V gene's germline CDR1 is SQVTM and CDR2 ANQGSEA. The V end lost 5 bases, the J end lost 7 bases, and 5 bases lay between the germline ends. This CDR3 is 9 amino acids long. The CDR3 nucleotides read TGCAGCGTTCATAGTGGCTACACCTTC. This codes for CSVHSGYTF.

The chain couples TRBV7-9 to TRBJ1-1, with D perhaps TRBD1 (5 bases). The germline V and J ends were trimmed by 4 bases and 3 bases, with 12 bases remaining between them. Germline V CDR1 and CDR2: SEHNR, FQNEAQ (reference sequence). This CDR3 contains 14 residues. The CDR3: CASSWDASYTEAFF. The CDR3, as DNA: TGTGCCAGCAGCTGGGACGCCTCTTACACTGAAGCTTTCTTT. Combining the CDR3 with reference TRBV7-9 and TRBJ1-1 gives the whole variable domain DTGVSQNPRHKITKRGQNVTFRCDPISEHNRLYWYRQTLGQGPEFLTYFQNEAQLEKSRLLSDRFSAERPKGSFSTLEIQRTEQGDSAMYLCASSWDASYTEAFFGQGTRLTVV.

This clone was found a few times. The chain uses TRBV29-1 and TRBJ1-2, with D tentatively TRBD1 (5 bases). The germline CDR1 and CDR2 sequences are SQVTM and ANQGSEA. The CDR3 has 13 residues. The V end was cut by 7 bases, the J end by 8 bases, with 20 bases between. The CDR3 bases are TGCAGCGCCCAGTATCAAGGGGCAGGAGGCTACACCTTC. It translates to CSAQYQGAGGYTF.

This clone was picked up a small number of times. The rearrangement links TRBV15 to TRBJ2-3; TRBD1 matches 7 bases. The CDR3 spans 16 residues. Germline V gene sequence: CDR1 LNHNV, CDR2 YYDKDF (reference sequence). The V gene end was trimmed by 0 bases and the J gene end by 0 bases; junction bases not matched to a gene: 3. The CDR3 here is CATSRDKGASTDTQYF. For the CDR3, the DNA is TGTGCCACCAGCAGAGACAAGGGGGCTAGCACAGATACGCAGTATTTT. The variable domain in full, completed from reference TRBV15 and TRBJ2-3, reads DAMVIQNPRYQVTQFGKPVTLSCSQTLNHNVMYWYQQKSSQAPKLLFHYYDKDFNNEADTPDNFQSRRPNTSFCFLDIRSPGLGDTAMYLCATSRDKGASTDTQYFGPGTRLTVL.

This clone was seen only a few times. The chain couples TRBV4-3 to TRBJ2-1; D unresolved. This CDR3 comprises 14 residues. Germline-derived CDR1 and CDR2 are LGHNA and YSLEER. Trimming left V 2 bases short and J 6 bases short, with 11 bases between. DNA for the CDR3: TGCGCCAGCAGCCAAAACCCGAAAAGCAATGAGCAGTTCTTC. The encoded protein is CASSQNPKSNEQFF.